These 15 T cell receptor beta chains came from one sample sequenced in a study of blood T cells in healthy people across ages. A sample-barcoded 5' primer and a J-beta primer mix were used in a second PCR of roughly 7 to 11 cycles. MiXCR, applied by TCRdb to the 5' RACE reads, yields one record per CDR3 protein. This sample yields 1.5 million to 2 million distinct CDR3 sequences, of which 28% are seen a single time; 7.7% belongs to the top ten. Sequencing was carried out using blood. The source is a woman in her thirties in good health.

This clonotype was seen more than once but under ten times. The genes are TRBV7-2 and TRBJ2-1; possibly TRBD1 or TRBD2 for D (5 bases each). V was cut by 5 bases and J by 4 bases, with 18 bases left in between. Germline CDR1 is SGHTA and CDR2 is FQGNSA. The CDR3 consists of 16 residues. DNA for the CDR3: TGTGCCAGCAGCCCCCCCGGGACGGCTAATTACAATGAGCAGTTCTTC. The encoded protein is CASSPPGTANYNEQFF.

The chain recombines TRBV19 with TRBJ2-3; D is uncertain. V lost 5 bases and J 2 bases, leaving 14 bases between the germline ends. The CDR3 totals 15 residues. Germline V gives CDR1 LNHDA, CDR2 SQIVND (reference sequence). The DNA of the CDR3 is TGTGCCAGTAGTTCCCTCAACGCGAACACAGATACGCAGTATTTT. Its protein is CASSSLNANTDTQYF.

The chain links TRBV20-1 to TRBJ1-2; 11 bases align to TRBD1. This CDR3 region has 15 residues. The germline V gene has CDR1 DFQATT and CDR2 SNEGSKA (reference sequence). J was trimmed by 8 bases and V by 0 bases; bases with no gene match: 8. The CDR3 sequence: CSARDPGQGAEGYTF. In DNA, the CDR3 is TGCAGTGCTAGAGATCCCGGACAGGGGGCAGAGGGCTACACCTTC.

This clonotype was detected only a few times. The rearrangement joins TRBV30 to TRBJ2-3, with TRBD2 matching 9 bases. This CDR3 region has 15 residues. Unmatched junction bases numbered 7, after V lost 2 bases and J lost 4 bases. Germline V gene sequence: CDR1 GTSNPN, CDR2 SVGIG (reference sequence). The CDR3 DNA is TGTGCCTGGAGTAGATTTAGCGGGAGACCAGATACGCAGTATTTT. This codes for CAWSRFSGRPDTQYF.

This clonotype was detected a few times. This rearrangement joins TRBV7-6 to TRBJ2-1; 7 bases align to TRBD2. CDR3 length: 15 amino acids. J gave up 4 bases and V 1 base, and 4 bases lay outside the gene matches. Germline V CDR1 and CDR2: SGHVS, FNYEAQ. CDR3 region: CASSLESSGYNEQFF. The CDR3 DNA reads as TGTGCCAGCAGCTTAGAGTCTAGCGGATACAATGAGCAGTTCTTC.

This clonotype was seen only a few times. The chain couples TRBV10-3 to TRBJ2-7; weak D call: TRBD1 (5 bases). The V gene's germline CDR1 is ENHRY and CDR2 SYGVKD. V lost 2 bases, J lost 3 bases, and 11 bases lay in between. The CDR3 totals 14 residues. The CDR3 here is CAISEMSRDYEQYF. CDR3 nucleotide sequence: TGTGCCATCAGTGAGATGTCCAGGGACTACGAGCAGTACTTC.

This clonotype was observed a few times. The chain is built from TRBV18 and TRBJ1-4, with D hard to call. Germline CDR1 is KGHSH and CDR2 is LQKENI. The ends were cut back, 6 bases at V and 2 bases at J, with 13 bases in the middle. This CDR3 is 15 amino acids long. CDR3 bases: TGTGCCAGCTCCAGTCCCCACACTACTAATGAAAAACTGTTTTTT. Protein product: CASSSPHTTNEKLFF. The variable domain in full, completed from reference TRBV18 and TRBJ1-4, reads NAGVMQNPRHLVRRRGQEARLRCSPMKGHSHVYWYRQLPEEGLKFMVYLQKENIIDESGMPKERFSAEFPKEGPSILRIQQVVRGDSAAYFCASSSPHTTNEKLFFGSGTQLSVL.

This clonotype was observed a handful of times. The chain is built from TRBV25-1 and TRBJ1-1; D is ambiguous. CDR3 length: 14 residues. The germline gives CDR1 MGHDK, CDR2 SYGVNS. V gave up 3 bases and J gave up 3 bases, with 11 bases separating them. CDR3 DNA sequence: TGTGCCAGCAGTGATACACCTTGGGACACTGAAGCTTTCTTT. Protein sequence: CASSDTPWDTEAFF. Together with reference TRBV25-1 and TRBJ1-1, the CDR3 gives the full variable domain: EADIYQTPRYLVIGTGKKITLECSQTMGHDKMYWYQQDPGMELHLIHYSYGVNSTEKGDLSSESTVSRIRTEHFPLTLESARPSHTSQYLCASSDTPWDTEAFFGQGTRLTVV.

A note on this clonotype: Since the CDR3 does not end with the conserved phenylalanine or tryptophan, this likely comes from a read error. The chain links TRBV7-6 to TRBJ2-3; 7 bases agree with TRBD2. Germline lookup yields CDR1 SGHVS and CDR2 FNYEAQ. CDR3 length: 17 amino acids. V shed 5 bases and J 2 bases; nucleotides not matched to a gene: 13. The CDR3: CASSPAGAGEYTDTQYL. In nucleotides, the CDR3 is TGTGCCAGCAGCCCCGCGGGCGCGGGGGAGTACACAGATACGCAGTATCTT.

This clonotype was counted a few times. The chain joins TRBV7-2 to TRBJ2-1; 13 bases fit TRBD2. Near its end, the DNA agrees better with TRBJ2-7, so the J call may be wrong. CDR3 size: 15 residues. Germline-derived CDR1 and CDR2 are SGHTA and FQGNSA. CDR3 DNA sequence: TGTGCCAGCAGAGGGACTAGCGGGACGTACAATGAGCAGTACTTC. The encoded protein is CASRGTSGTYNEQYF.

The table lists this clonotype with many counts. The rearrangement links TRBV5-5 to TRBJ2-3, with 11 bases identical to TRBD2. Germline CDR1 SGHKS, CDR2 YYEKEE (reference sequence). The CDR3 is 17 amino acids. Unmatched junction bases numbered 12, after V lost 7 bases and J lost 2 bases. DNA for the CDR3: TGTGCCAGCCCGAACTCCGGGACTAGCGGTTACACAGATACGCAGTATTTT. Translated, it gives CASPNSGTSGYTDTQYF.

This clonotype was counted ten times or more. This sequence joins TRBV12-3 or TRBV12-4 and TRBJ1-5; unclear D gene. The CDR3 is 12 residues long. With 3 bases removed from V and 7 bases from J, the gap between germline ends came to 7 bases. As DNA, the CDR3 is TGTGCCAGCAGTTTGTCGCCACAGCCCCAGCATTTT. Protein product: CASSLSPQPQHF.

This clonotype was picked up many times. The chain employs TRBV5-5 and TRBJ1-2; the D gene is possibly TRBD1 (5 bases). Trimming took off 4 bases at V and 3 bases at J, with 13 bases between the two ends. The CDR3 loop spans 14 amino acids. Germline lookup yields CDR1 SGHKS and CDR2 YYEKEE (reference sequence). In nucleotides, the CDR3 is TGTGCCAGCAGCGTGGCCGGGACCGACTATGGCTACACCTTC. Translating gives CASSVAGTDYGYTF.

The rearrangement links TRBV24-1 to TRBJ2-7, with TRBD2 identical over 7 bases. Germline V lookup: CDR1 KGHDR, CDR2 SFDVKD. J gave up 0 bases and V 5 bases, and 6 bases lay outside the gene matches. The CDR3 sequence is 15 residues long. CDR3 bases: TGTGCCACCAGTGGTCTCCGGGACTACTCCTACGAGCAGTACTTC. Amino acids: CATSGLRDYSYEQYF.

This clonotype has more than one count but fewer than ten. This sequence joins TRBV5-5 and TRBJ1-5; no clear D gene. V lost 0 bases to trimming and J lost 2 bases, with 12 bases between them. Germline values: CDR1 SGHKS, CDR2 YYEKEE (reference sequence). The CDR3 has 16 residues. The CDR3: CASSLGTSVGNQPQHF. The DNA for the CDR3 is TGTGCCAGCAGCTTGGGAACCAGCGTTGGCAATCAGCCCCAGCATTTT.